This T cell receptor (beta chain) was obtained from a study of CXCR3-negative and CXCR3-positive naive CD8 T cells. Study results and limitations: Memory CD8+ cells had much lower diversity, and both naive subsets had comparably high diversity. Naive subsets showed comparable surface CD5, and TCR interaction strength was also inferred from TRB CDR3 physicochemistry. Higher TRB CDR3 hydrophobicity marked CXCR3-positive naive cells relative to CXCR3-negative naive cells.

On this clonotype itself: Its antigen is undetermined.

The study sorted every CD8+ T cell subset in triplicate at 270,000 or so cells each. The libraries of TRB cDNA were prepared using 5' RACE with UMI labels. TCRdb reprocessed the 5' RACE reads and reports one entry per CDR3 protein, with no DNA. The listing contains approximately 98,000 distinct CDR3 sequences. The CDR3 contains 14 residues. The sequencing sample was made of naive CXCR3+ CD8+ T cells from blood. The subset was: CD45RO-CCR7+CD27+CD95- naive CD8+ T cells expressing CXCR3 (TNR3+). V and J are TRBV3-2 and TRBJ2-7; TCRdb names TRBD1, which stays unverified in the absence of DNA. TRBV3-2 is deemed a pseudogene. This TCR derives from a human donor in good health. Some clones in this sample may be carry-over from other donors' samples. The CDR3 reads CASSQDYLGDEQYF.